The T cell receptor beta chain described here comes from a study of human T cells and chemical hapten exposure. TCRdb independently ran MiXCR on the RACE reads; one entry per CDR3 protein. This sample has about 360,000 distinct CDR3 sequences, with roughly 6.9% found just once. As to time point: patch test 1, 2 weeks after DPC sensitization. Treatment denoted: therapeutic diphenylcyclopropenone sensitization with weekly scalp DPC. The length of the CDR3 is 17 residues. V was clipped by 1 base and J by 0 bases, with 14 bases between them. The receptor's source is a woman aged 18-29 years with alopecia areata. Some clones in this sample may be carry-over from other donors' samples. The material sequenced was whole blood, taken in connection with sensitization to the hapten diphenylcyclopropenone (DPC). The chain joins TRBV12-3 or TRBV12-4 to TRBJ2-3; D is unclear. CDR3 loop: CASSLEREASSTDTQYF. As DNA, the CDR3 is TGTGCCAGCAGTTTAGAGCGTGAGGCTTCTAGCACAGATACGCAGTATTTT.